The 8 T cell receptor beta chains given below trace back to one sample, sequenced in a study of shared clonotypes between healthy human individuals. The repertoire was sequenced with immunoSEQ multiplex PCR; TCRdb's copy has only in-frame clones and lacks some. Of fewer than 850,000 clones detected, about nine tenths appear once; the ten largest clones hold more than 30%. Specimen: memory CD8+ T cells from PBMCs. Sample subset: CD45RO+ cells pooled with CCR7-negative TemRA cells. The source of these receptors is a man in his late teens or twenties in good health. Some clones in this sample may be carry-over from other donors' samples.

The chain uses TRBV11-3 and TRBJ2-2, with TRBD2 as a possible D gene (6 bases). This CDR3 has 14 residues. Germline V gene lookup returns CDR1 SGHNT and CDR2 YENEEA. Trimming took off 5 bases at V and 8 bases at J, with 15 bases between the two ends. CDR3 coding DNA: TGTGCCAGCAGCCGCCCCGGGAGTTTTGGGGAGCTGTTTTTT. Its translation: CASSRPGSFGELFF.

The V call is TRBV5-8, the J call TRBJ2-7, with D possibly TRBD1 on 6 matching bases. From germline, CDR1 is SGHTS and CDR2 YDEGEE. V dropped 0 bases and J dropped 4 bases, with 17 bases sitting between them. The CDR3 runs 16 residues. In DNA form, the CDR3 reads TGTGCCAGCAGCTTGGCCCCCCAACAGGGATGGTACGAGCAGTACTTC. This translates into CASSLAPQQGWYEQYF. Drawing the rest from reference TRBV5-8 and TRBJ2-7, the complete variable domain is EAGVTQSPTHLIKTRGQQATLRCSPISGHTSVYWYQQALGLGLQFLLWYDEGEERNRGNFPPRFSGRQFPNYSSELNVNALELEDSALYLCASSLAPQQGWYEQYFGPGTRLTVT.

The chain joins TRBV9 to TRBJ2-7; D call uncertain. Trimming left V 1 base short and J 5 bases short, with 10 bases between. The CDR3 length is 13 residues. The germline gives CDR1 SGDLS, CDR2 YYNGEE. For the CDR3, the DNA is TGTGCCAGCAGCGTACGCCTAGTCGACGAGCAGTACTTC. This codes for CASSVRLVDEQYF.

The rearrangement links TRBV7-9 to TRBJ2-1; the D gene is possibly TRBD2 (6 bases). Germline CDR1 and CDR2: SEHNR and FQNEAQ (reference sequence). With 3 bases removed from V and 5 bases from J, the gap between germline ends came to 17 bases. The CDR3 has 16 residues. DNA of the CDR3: TGTGCCAGCAGCTTCGTCGTGGGAGGCCCTAACAATGAGCAGTTCTTC. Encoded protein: CASSFVVGGPNNEQFF.

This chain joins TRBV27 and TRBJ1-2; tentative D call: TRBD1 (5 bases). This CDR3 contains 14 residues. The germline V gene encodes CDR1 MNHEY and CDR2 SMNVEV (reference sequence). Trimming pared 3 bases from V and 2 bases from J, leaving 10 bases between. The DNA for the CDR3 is TGTGCCAGCAGTTTCGAAAAGGGGAACTATGGCTACACCTTC. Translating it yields CASSFEKGNYGYTF.

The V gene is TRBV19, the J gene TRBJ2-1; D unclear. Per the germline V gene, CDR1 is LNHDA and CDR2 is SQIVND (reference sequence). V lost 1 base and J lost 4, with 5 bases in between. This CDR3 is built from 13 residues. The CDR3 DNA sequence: TGTGCCAGTAGTATAGTTGGGTACAATGAGCAGTTCTTC. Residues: CASSIVGYNEQFF.

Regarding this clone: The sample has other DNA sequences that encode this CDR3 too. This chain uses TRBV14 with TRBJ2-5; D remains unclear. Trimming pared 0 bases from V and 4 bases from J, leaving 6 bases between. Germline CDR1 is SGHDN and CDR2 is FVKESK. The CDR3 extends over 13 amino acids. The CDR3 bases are TGTGCCAGCAGCCAAGATTTGGGAGAGACCCAGTACTTC. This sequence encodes CASSQDLGETQYF.

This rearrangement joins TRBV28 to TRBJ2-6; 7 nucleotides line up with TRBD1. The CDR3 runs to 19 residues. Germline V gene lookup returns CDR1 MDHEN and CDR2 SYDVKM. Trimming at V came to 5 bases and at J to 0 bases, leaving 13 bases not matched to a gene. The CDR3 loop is CASSHLLTGVSSGANVLTF. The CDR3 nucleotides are TGTGCCAGCAGTCATCTCCTAACAGGGGTCAGCTCTGGGGCCAACGTCCTGACTTTC.